A single sample gave rise to the 26 T cell receptor beta chains below, sequenced in a study of T cell responses to AZD1222 COVID-19 vaccine. Sequenced by immunoSEQ multiplex PCR; TCRdb stores in-frame clones only, minus some. The sample holds some 110,000 clones, 88% seen once. Sequences were derived from peripheral blood, sampled on day 0 of AZD1222 vaccination. The origin of the receptors is an adult in good health.

The rearrangement uses TRBV4-1 and TRBJ2-1; 7 bases line up with TRBD1. Germline lookup yields CDR1 MGHRA and CDR2 YSYEKL. The V and J ends lost 5 bases and 2 bases, in that order; junction bases with no gene match: 6. The CDR3 runs 15 residues. CDR3 region: CASSVLGTAYNEQFF. The CDR3, as DNA: TGCGCCAGCAGCGTGCTAGGGACAGCCTACAATGAGCAGTTCTTC.

This chain connects TRBV5-1 to TRBJ2-1; TRBD1 or TRBD2 may be the D gene (6 bases each). The V gene lost 0 bases and the J gene lost 7 bases, with 14 bases spanning the gap. Germline V gene sequence: CDR1 SGHRS, CDR2 YFSETQ. The CDR3 length is 15 residues. CDR3 nucleotide sequence: TGCGCCAGCAGCTTGGACAGGGTGGGAGGAAATGAGCAGTTCTTC. It is translated as CASSLDRVGGNEQFF.

This clone showed up just a few times. As DNA, the CDR3 is TGTGCCAGCAGTCGTCACCAAGCGGAACAGCCCCAGCATTTT. This codes for CASSRHQAEQPQHF. J is TRBJ1-5 and V is TRBV7-8; no firm D call. V lost 6 bases to trimming and J lost 7 bases, with 16 bases between them. This CDR3 contains 14 residues. Per the germline V gene, CDR1 is SGHVS and CDR2 is FQNEAQ.

The chain joins TRBV6-5 to TRBJ2-1, with 7 bases that match TRBD2. There are 16 residues in the CDR3. Trimming took 2 bases from V and 10 from J; bases not matched to a gene: 14. Germline V gene lookup returns CDR1 MNHEY and CDR2 SVGAGI. The CDR3 sequence is CASSYGGEGPGREQFF. The CDR3 DNA reads TGTGCCAGCAGTTACGGCGGGGAGGGCCCGGGAAGAGAGCAGTTCTTC.

This chain connects TRBV18 to TRBJ1-6; 11 bases align to TRBD1. Trimming removed 2 bases from V and 12 bases from J; junction bases left unmatched: 12. The CDR3 is 17 residues long. The germline V gene has CDR1 KGHSH and CDR2 LQKENI. The CDR3 DNA reads TGTGCCAGCTCACCATATCCACAAGGACAGGGGGCTGAACCCCTCCACTTT. Translated: CASSPYPQGQGAEPLHF.

The sample holds one count of this clone. The chain recombines TRBV27 with TRBJ1-6; D is ambiguous. V was trimmed by 6 bases and J by 3 bases, leaving 9 bases between them. The CDR3 spans 14 residues. Germline V CDR1 and CDR2: MNHEY, SMNVEV (reference sequence). CDR3: CASSVHNYNSPLHF. The DNA of the CDR3 is TGTGCCAGCAGCGTCCACAACTATAATTCACCCCTCCACTTT.

The chain joins TRBV9 to TRBJ2-1; 12 bases map to TRBD2. Per germline, CDR1 SGDLS and CDR2 YYNGEE. V lost 0 bases and J lost 8; bases outside the gene matches: 12. The CDR3 loop spans 18 amino acids. CDR3 loop: CASSVVPTSGSTWDEQFF. DNA for the CDR3: TGTGCCAGCAGCGTAGTCCCGACTAGCGGGAGTACCTGGGATGAGCAGTTCTTC.

The chain employs TRBV29-1 and TRBJ2-1; 8 bases are a match to TRBD2. This CDR3 has 14 residues. The J segment lost 1 base and the V segment lost 7 bases, leaving 6 bases of the junction unmatched. Germline CDR1 SQVTM, CDR2 ANQGSEA. CDR3 DNA sequence: TGCAGCGACCGACGGGGGGGTTCCTACAATGAGCAGTTCTTC. Translation gives CSDRRGGSYNEQFF.

The V call is TRBV11-2, the J call TRBJ1-6; 7 bases are shared with TRBD1. The length of the CDR3 is 15 residues. The germline V gene encodes CDR1 SGHAT and CDR2 FQNNGV. J lost 6 bases, V lost 6 bases, and 8 bases had no gene match. CDR3 in amino acids: CASRVGGGSNSPLHF. In nucleotides, the CDR3 is TGTGCCAGCAGGGTGGGAGGGGGCTCTAATTCACCCCTCCACTTT.

This clone occurred a few times. The rearrangement links TRBV2 to TRBJ1-1; D ambiguous. The V gene lost 7 bases and the J gene lost 1 base, with 10 bases spanning the gap. Per the germline V gene, CDR1 is SNHLY and CDR2 is FYNNEI. This CDR3 is built from 13 residues. The CDR3 loop reads CASTPFKNTEAFF. The CDR3 bases are TGTGCCAGCACCCCGTTTAAGAACACTGAAGCTTTCTTT.

This chain links TRBV19 with TRBJ1-6; D uncertain. V lost 2 bases and J lost 8, with 7 bases in between. This CDR3 is built from 13 residues. Germline V gene data show CDR1 as LNHDA and CDR2 as SQIVND (reference sequence). The CDR3 spells CASSIWRDSPLHF. For the CDR3, the DNA is TGTGCCAGTAGTATATGGAGGGATTCACCCCTCCACTTT.

The chain couples TRBV4-1 to TRBJ2-2, with D possibly matching TRBD1 (6 bases). With 2 bases removed from V and 8 bases from J, the gap between germline ends came to 15 bases. The CDR3 consists of 15 residues. Per the germline V gene, CDR1 is MGHRA and CDR2 is YSYEKL. In nucleotides, the CDR3 is TGCGCCAGCAGCCAACCTACAGGGAAGGCTGGGGAGCTGTTTTTT. The encoded protein is CASSQPTGKAGELFF.

As for this clone: One junction end does not reproduce the germline sequence, and a read error may be involved. J is TRBJ1-2 and V is TRBV6-2 or TRBV6-3, with D perhaps TRBD1 (6 bases). This CDR3 has 15 residues. Germline V gives CDR1 MNHEY, CDR2 SVGEGT. CDR3 region: CASSYGGGGAYDYTF. The DNA of the CDR3 is TGTGCCAGCAGTTACGGTGGAGGGGGAGCCTATGACTACACCTTC.

This clone was recorded a few times. The chain couples TRBV9 to TRBJ1-1; TRBD1 might be the D (5 bases). The CDR3 totals 15 residues. Trimming left V 1 base short and J 2 bases short, with 12 bases between. CDR1 SGDLS and CDR2 YYNGEE come from the germline V gene. The CDR3 here is CASSVTPRTNTEAFF. In DNA form, the CDR3 reads TGTGCCAGCAGCGTAACACCCCGGACAAACACTGAAGCTTTCTTT.

This clone was seen only once. V gene TRBV11-2 combines with J gene TRBJ1-3; no definite D call. The CDR3 spans 16 residues. V lost 3 bases, J lost 0 bases, and 12 bases lay in between. Per the germline V gene, CDR1 is SGHAT and CDR2 is FQNNGV. In nucleotides, the CDR3 is TGTGCCAGCAGCTTGGTCCAGAGGAGCTCTGGAAACACCATATATTTT. This translates into CASSLVQRSSGNTIYF.

The V and J genes are TRBV27 and TRBJ2-7; 9 nucleotides align to TRBD2. Germline loops: CDR1 MNHEY, CDR2 SMNVEV (reference sequence). The CDR3 covers 15 residues. The V and J ends lost 2 bases and 3 bases, in that order; junction bases with no gene match: 5. In nucleotides, the CDR3 is TGTGCCAGCAGTTTACTCGGGACTAGCTTCTACGAGCAGTACTTC. This codes for CASSLLGTSFYEQYF.

The chain joins TRBV21-1 to TRBJ2-3; the table names TRBD2, a call not compared with the DNA. TRBV21-1 is described as a pseudogene. The CDR3 extends over 17 amino acids. DNA of the CDR3: TGTGCCAGCAGCAAACGGGGTGGCGGGAGCCCAACAGATACGCAGTATTTT. Residues: CASSKRGGGSPTDTQYF.

The V gene is TRBV6-2 or TRBV6-3, the J gene TRBJ1-1, with D unclear. Germline CDR1 is MNHEY and CDR2 is SVGEGT. Between the trimmed V and J ends, which lost 2 bases and 4 bases, there was a span of 8 bases. The CDR3 is 13 amino acids. The CDR3 loop is CASSYAATTEAFF. The CDR3 bases are TGTGCCAGCAGTTACGCGGCGACCACTGAAGCTTTCTTT.

The chain recombines TRBV5-5 with TRBJ1-1; no clear D. Germline-derived CDR1 and CDR2 are SGHKS and YYEKEE (reference sequence). V was trimmed by 0 bases and J by 0 bases, leaving 3 bases between them. The CDR3 runs 13 residues. As DNA, the CDR3 is TGTGCCAGCAGCTTGGCCCTGAACACTGAAGCTTTCTTT. It codes for CASSLALNTEAFF.

The chain's CDR3 is CACAGGTPRVNEQFF. The DNA of the CDR3 is TGTGCCTGTGCTGGGGGGACCCCCAGGGTCAATGAGCAGTTCTTC. The chain has TRBV30 and TRBJ2-1, with a tentative D call TRBD2 (6 bases). CDR1 and CDR2 (germline): GTSNPN, SVGIG (reference sequence). The V gene lost 6 bases and the J gene lost 6 bases, with 21 bases spanning the gap. This CDR3 has 15 amino acids.

This clone was observed once. CDR3 sequence: CASSEPGETGTNTEAFF. CDR3 sequence (DNA): TGTGCCAGCAGTGAACCAGGCGAGACAGGGACGAACACTGAAGCTTTCTTT. The gene calls are TRBV25-1 and TRBJ1-1, with TRBD1 matching 7 bases. Germline V gene data show CDR1 as MGHDK and CDR2 as SYGVNS. V was clipped by 2 bases and J by 1 base; unmatched bases: 10. The CDR3 runs to 17 residues. The full variable domain, its missing parts supplied by reference TRBV25-1 and TRBJ1-1, is EADIYQTPRYLVIGTGKKITLECSQTMGHDKMYWYQQDPGMELHLIHYSYGVNSTEKGDLSSESTVSRIRTEHFPLTLESARPSHTSQYLCASSEPGETGTNTEAFFGQGTRLTVV.

V gene TRBV29-1 combines with J gene TRBJ2-7, with 10 bases lining up with TRBD1. CDR1 is SQVTM, CDR2 ANQGSEA, per germline. The CDR3 loop spans 14 amino acids. V dropped 4 bases and J dropped 6; count of bases not matched to a gene: 9. In nucleotides, the CDR3 is TGCAGCGTTGTGCTCGGGACAGGGGAGTTCGAGCAGTACTTC. The encoded protein is CSVVLGTGEFEQYF.

This clone showed up just once. The CDR3 loop is CASSIEAGNYGYTF. In DNA, the CDR3 is TGTGCCAGCAGCATCGAAGCAGGGAACTATGGCTACACCTTC. The rearrangement joins TRBV7-9 to TRBJ1-2; D may be TRBD1 (5 bases). Germline assignment: CDR1 SEHNR and CDR2 FQNEAQ (reference sequence). With 5 bases removed from V and 2 bases from J, the gap between germline ends came to 12 bases. CDR3 length: 14 residues.

Written as DNA, the CDR3 is TGTGCCAGCAGCTTACAGAAGGGGAACACTGAAGCTTTCTTT. Protein: CASSLQKGNTEAFF. The rearrangement links TRBV7-9 to TRBJ1-1, with D hard to call. From germline, CDR1 is SEHNR and CDR2 FQNEAQ (reference sequence). The germline V and J ends were trimmed by 2 bases and 1 base, with 8 bases remaining between them. CDR3 size: 14 residues.

This clone was seen a single time. The chain joins TRBV4-3 to TRBJ2-1; a weak D match, TRBD2 (6 bases). This CDR3 has 13 residues. Germline V gives CDR1 LGHNA, CDR2 YSLEER. With 0 bases removed from V and 7 bases from J, the gap between germline ends came to 7 bases. Here the CDR3 DNA reads TGCGCCAGCAGCCAAGAGGGGGGAAATGAGCAGTTCTTC. Its translation: CASSQEGGNEQFF.

The V gene is TRBV7-3, the J gene TRBJ2-2; TRBD2 agrees at 10 bases. The junction had 12 bases not matched to a gene; V was cut back by 4 bases and J by 4 bases. Germline-derived CDR1 and CDR2 are SGHTA and FQGTGA. This CDR3 contains 18 residues. The CDR3 DNA reads as TGTGCCAGCAGCTACTTTGCTAGCGGGAGCGCGGTCACCGGGGAGCTGTTTTTT. Translated, it gives CASSYFASGSAVTGELFF.